A selection of T cell receptor beta chains follows, all from one sample in a study of blood T cell repertoires in COVID-19. This table comes from immunoSEQ multiplex PCR, and its TCRdb copy is limited to in-frame clones, with some not included. The sample has around 150,000 clones, about 80% seen once. Sequencing used PBMCs or T cells enriched from blood (not recorded which). The origin of the receptors is a man in his forties or fifties who had recovered from COVID-19. The CDR3 runs from the conserved cysteine through the conserved F or W. A D gene is named only where the DNA matches it firmly. The size of a clone is reported for some rows only, either as once, few or many, or as a class for expanded clones.

clone_size d_call j_call v_call cdr3_aa cdr3_nt
once TRBD1 TRBJ1-3 TRBV7-6 CASSLAQGAWNTIYF TGTGCCAGCAGCTTAGCACAGGGGGCGTGGAACACCATATATTTT
- - TRBJ1-1 TRBV9 CASSSEQGTEAFF TGTGCCAGCAGCTCAGAACAGGGCACTGAAGCTTTCTTT
- TRBD2 TRBJ2-2 TRBV27 CASSLSTSGRAGELFF TGTGCCAGCAGTTTATCGACTAGCGGGAGGGCCGGGGAGCTGTTTTTT
- TRBD1 TRBJ1-4 TRBV5-1 CASSLETGGINEKLFF TGCGCCAGCAGCTTGGAAACAGGGGGCATTAATGAAAAACTGTTTTTT
few - TRBJ2-2 TRBV30 CAWSVQTGELFF TGTGCCTGGAGTGTACAAACCGGGGAGCTGTTTTTT
- TRBD1 TRBJ1-4 TRBV5-5 CASSGGQGATNEKLFF TGTGCCAGCAGCGGGGGACAGGGAGCAACTAATGAAAAACTGTTTTTT
- TRBD1 TRBJ1-6 TRBV5-1 CASSLETGGRYNSPLHF TGCGCCAGCAGCTTGGAGACAGGGGGTCGTTATAATTCACCCCTCCACTTT
- - TRBJ2-1 TRBV19 CASSIIGGSNEQFF TGTGCCAGTAGTATTATAGGGGGTAGCAATGAGCAGTTCTTC
- - TRBJ2-1 TRBV7-2 CASSRGGLEKEQFF TGTGCCAGCAGCAGGGGGGGGTTAGAGAAGGAGCAGTTCTTC
- - TRBJ2-2 TRBV5-1 CASSPGTNTGELFF TGCGCCAGCAGCCCGGGAACGAACACCGGGGAGCTGTTTTTT